This is a list of T cell receptor beta chains from one sample in a study of T cell repertoires in cytomegalovirus infection. These receptors' targets are unknown. TCRdb fed the reads into MiXCR, producing one record per CDR3 protein. The data hold hundreds of thousands of distinct CDR3 sequences, with less than 40% observed a single time. The sample consisted of cultured CD8+ T cells from PBMCs, taken from culture after CMV antigen stimulation. These TCRs come from a human donor in good health (CMV status not recorded). Some clones in this sample may be carry-over from other donors' samples. The CDR3 runs from the conserved cysteine through the conserved F or W. The D gene is left open where the match is weak. The listing skips clone size in some rows; elsewhere it reads once, few, many or a size class.

TGTGCCAGCAGCCAAGGGGCTAACCCCGGGGAGACCCAGTACTTC | CASSQGANPGETQYF | few | TRBV4-2 | NA | TRBJ2-5
TGTGCCAGCTCATCCCTGGGGGCGCTCCCCACCAATTCACCCCTCCACTTT | CASSSLGALPTNSPLHF | NA | TRBV18 | NA | TRBJ1-6
TGTGCCAGCAGTTTGGAGGTGACGGGGTATAATTCACCCCTCCACTTT | CASSLEVTGYNSPLHF | NA | TRBV12-3/TRBV12-4 | NA | TRBJ1-6
TGTGCCAGCAGCTTGTGGACAGGGAACACTGAAGCTTTCTTT | CASSLWTGNTEAFF | many | TRBV5-4 | TRBD1 | TRBJ1-1
TGTGCCAGCAGTTCCCCGGACGGAAACACCGGGGAGCTGTTTTTT | CASSSPDGNTGELFF | NA | TRBV27 | NA | TRBJ2-2
TGCGCCAGCAGCCAACAGGGGGTCACCGAAGCTTTCTTT | CASSQQGVTEAFF | NA | TRBV4-1 | TRBD1 | TRBJ1-1
TGTGCCACCAGCAGTAGCGGGGGGGCCTTGGATACGCAGTATTTT | CATSSSGGALDTQYF | few | TRBV15 | TRBD2 | TRBJ2-3
TGCAGTGCTAGAGACCCCCGCGAGACAGACTATGGCTACACCTTC | CSARDPRETDYGYTF | few | TRBV20-1 | NA | TRBJ1-2
TGTGCCAGCAGTTTACGGCTAGGTGGAGATACGCAGTATTTT | CASSLRLGGDTQYF | few | TRBV28 | NA | TRBJ2-3
TGCGCCAGCAGCCAAGGCGCTAGCGGGGGAGAGCAGTTCTTC | CASSQGASGGEQFF | NA | TRBV4-1 | TRBD2 | TRBJ2-1
TGTGCCAGCAGTTGGATCGGGTTAGTCGGACAGGGAGGGCGAAGCTCCTACAATGAGCAGTTCTTC | CASSWIGLVGQGGRSSYNEQFF | few | TRBV28 | NA | TRBJ2-1
TGCGCCAGCAGCCGAGGCTCAAGTAACACTGAAGCTTTCTTT | CASSRGSSNTEAFF | NA | TRBV4-1 | NA | TRBJ1-1
TGTGCCAGCAGCTTGCCGGGACAGGCCTCGAACACCGGGGAGCTGTTTTTT | CASSLPGQASNTGELFF | few | TRBV7-9 | TRBD1 | TRBJ2-2
TGCGCCAGCAGCCAAGTGGCCCTAGCGGGGGGGCCAGATAATGAGCAGTTCTTC | CASSQVALAGGPDNEQFF | NA | TRBV4-3 | TRBD2 | TRBJ2-1
TGTGCCAGCAGTATGGTGAATTCACCCCTCCACTTT | CASSMVNSPLHF | NA | TRBV2 | NA | TRBJ1-6
TGTGCCAGCAGTTTATTCGTGGACAGGGGACATGGCTACACCTTC | CASSLFVDRGHGYTF | NA | TRBV28 | TRBD1 | TRBJ1-2
TGTGCCAGCAGTTACTCGACGACTCCACTTGGTGAGCAGTTCTTC | CASSYSTTPLGEQFF | NA | TRBV6-6 | NA | TRBJ2-1
TGTGCCAGCAGGGAAGATGAAGAGACCCAGTACTTC | CASREDEETQYF | few | TRBV7-9 | NA | TRBJ2-5
TGTGCCAGCAGGACAGGGGTACTTAACTATGGCTACACCTTC | CASRTGVLNYGYTF | NA | TRBV6-1 | TRBD1 | TRBJ1-2
TGTGCCAGCAGTTCGGAGGGCAGGTGGAACACTGAAGCTTTCTTT | CASSSEGRWNTEAFF | NA | TRBV27 | NA | TRBJ1-1
TGTGCCAGCAGTATCGACAGGGCTGGAAACACCATATATTTT | CASSIDRAGNTIYF | few | TRBV6-1 | TRBD1 | TRBJ1-3
TGTGCCAGCAGCTTAGTGAGGGTGGGGGCCAAAAACATTCAGTACTTC | CASSLVRVGAKNIQYF | NA | TRBV11-2 | NA | TRBJ2-4
TGCAGCGTTGAGCCAGGGAACACTGAAGCTTTCTTT | CSVEPGNTEAFF | NA | TRBV29-1 | NA | TRBJ1-1
TGTGCCAGCAGCCAAGATTTGGCGGGAGGAGCCAAAAACATTCAGTACTTC | CASSQDLAGGAKNIQYF | few | TRBV4-1 | TRBD2 | TRBJ2-4
TGTGCCAGCAACCAAGATGAAGCGGGGGGGCCCTACAATGAGCAGTTCTTC | CASNQDEAGGPYNEQFF | NA | TRBV14 | TRBD2 | TRBJ2-1
TGTGCCAGCAGTGAGGGGACAGGCGGGGAGACCCAGTACTTC | CASSEGTGGETQYF | NA | TRBV2 | TRBD1 | TRBJ2-5
TGCAGCGTTGAAGATTGGCTTAGCTCCTACAATGAGCAGTTCTTC | CSVEDWLSSYNEQFF | NA | TRBV29-1 | NA | TRBJ2-1
TGTGCCAGCAGCCCCCGTTTGTCCCCCTACAATGAGCAGTTCTTC | CASSPRLSPYNEQFF | few | TRBV7-9 | NA | TRBJ2-1
TGTGCCAGCAGTCTCCGACAGGTTAGCTCCTACGAGCAGTACTTC | CASSLRQVSSYEQYF | NA | TRBV12-3/TRBV12-4 | NA | TRBJ2-7
TGCAGTGCTAGAGACAGGGTTGGGGGCACTGAAGCTTTCTTT | CSARDRVGGTEAFF | few | TRBV20-1 | NA | TRBJ1-1
TGCAGTGCTAGACAGGGTTGGTCCTACGAGCAGTACTTC | CSARQGWSYEQYF | NA | TRBV20-1 | NA | TRBJ2-7
TGTGCCAGCAGCTTAGTTTCAGCCAGGATAACTGAAGCTTTCTTT | CASSLVSARITEAFF | NA | TRBV11-2 | NA | TRBJ1-1